The 2 T cell receptor beta chains below were found in one sample sequenced in a study of radiation and T cells in renal cell carcinoma. Indicated time point: blood 4 weeks post-SBRT, at nephrectomy. Described treatment: 15 Gy SBRT to primary tumor, nephrectomy 4 weeks later. The repertoire was sequenced with immunoSEQ multiplex PCR; TCRdb's copy has only in-frame clones and lacks some. The sample has 60,000 or so clones, 65% to 80% seen once. Sample: blood, taken from a patient whose treatment included radiotherapy and nephrectomy. All receptors come from a man aged 60 to 75 with renal cell carcinoma.

The rearrangement uses TRBV12-2 and TRBJ2-7; the table's D call TRBD1 went unverified against the DNA. TRBV12-2 is a pseudogene. CDR3 length equals 17 residues. Here the CDR3 reads CASRLAGDRGRDDEQYV. DNA for the CDR3: TGTGCAAGTCGCTTAGCGGGGGACAGGGGGCGCGACGACGAGCAGTACGTC.

This rearrangement joins TRBV12-5 to TRBJ1-1, with a weak D call TRBD1 (5 bases). This CDR3 has 12 residues. Trimming cost V 8 bases and J 5 bases, with 12 bases left between them. The germline gives CDR1 LGHNT, CDR2 FRNRAP. The CDR3 spells CASRGGETEAFF. The CDR3 coding sequence is TGTGCTAGTCGGGGCGGGGAAACTGAAGCTTTCTTT.